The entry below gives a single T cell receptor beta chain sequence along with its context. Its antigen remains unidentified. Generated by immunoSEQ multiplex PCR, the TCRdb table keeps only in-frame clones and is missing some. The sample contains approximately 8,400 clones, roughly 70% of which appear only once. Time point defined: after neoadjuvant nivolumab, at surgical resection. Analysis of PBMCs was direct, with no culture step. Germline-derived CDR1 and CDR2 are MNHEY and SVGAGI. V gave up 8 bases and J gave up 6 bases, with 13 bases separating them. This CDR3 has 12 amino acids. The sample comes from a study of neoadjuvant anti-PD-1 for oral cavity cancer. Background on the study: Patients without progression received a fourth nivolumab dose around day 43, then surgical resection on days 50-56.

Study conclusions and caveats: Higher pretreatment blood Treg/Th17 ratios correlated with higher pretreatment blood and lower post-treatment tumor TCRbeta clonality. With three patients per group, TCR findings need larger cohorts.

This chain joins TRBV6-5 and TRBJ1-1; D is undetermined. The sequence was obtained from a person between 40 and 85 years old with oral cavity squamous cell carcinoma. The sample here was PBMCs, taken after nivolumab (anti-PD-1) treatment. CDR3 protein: CASGRGSSEAFF. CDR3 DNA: TGTGCCAGCGGACGGGGAAGTTCTGAAGCTTTCTTT.